The rows below give T cell receptor beta chains drawn from one sample of a study of blood T cell repertoires in COVID-19. Assay used: immunoSEQ multiplex PCR; TCRdb lists only in-frame clones, some missing. The data hold 120,000 to 150,000 clones, with about 83% observed a single time. The source material was peripheral blood. Receptors were obtained from a human donor in a cohort sampled during active COVID-19. The CDR3 runs from the conserved cysteine through the conserved F or W. The D gene is left open where the match is weak. Rows may omit the clone size; those that give it use once, few, many or a size class.

size,J,D,V,CDR3,DNA
.,TRBJ2-7,.,TRBV20-1,CSARANEQYF,TGCAGTGCCCGCGCCAACGAGCAGTACTTC
.,TRBJ2-7,TRBD1,TRBV29-1,CSVAELTGGYEQYF,TGCAGCGTTGCCGAGCTGACAGGGGGCTACGAGCAGTACTTC
.,TRBJ2-1,.,TRBV6-5,CASRLSGNSYNEQFF,TGTGCCAGCAGACTTAGCGGAAACTCCTACAATGAGCAGTTCTTC
few,TRBJ1-3,.,TRBV19,CASSTQGLGNTIYF,TGTGCCAGTAGTACTCAGGGGTTGGGAAACACCATATATTTT
.,TRBJ1-2,TRBD1,TRBV2,CASSLLQGAGYTF,TGTGCCAGCAGCTTACTACAGGGGGCCGGCTACACCTTC
.,TRBJ1-5,.,TRBV2,CASSGPPSPNQPQHF,TGTGCCAGCAGTGGGCCTCCTAGTCCTAATCAGCCCCAGCATTTT
once,TRBJ1-1,.,TRBV6-5,CASNPRGSGAEAFF,TGTGCCAGCAACCCCCGTGGTTCGGGGGCTGAAGCTTTCTTT
.,TRBJ1-2,TRBD1,TRBV5-1,CASSLAPTGVGYTF,TGCGCCAGCAGCTTGGCTCCAACAGGGGTAGGCTACACCTTC
.,TRBJ2-7,TRBD2,TRBV28,CASSFPRLAGGYEQYF,TGTGCCAGCAGTTTCCCCCGACTAGCGGGCGGGTACGAGCAGTACTTC
.,TRBJ2-7,.,TRBV10-1,CASSEEDSPYEQYF,TGCGCCAGCAGTGAGGAAGACAGCCCCTACGAGCAGTACTTC
.,TRBJ2-5,.,TRBV10-3,CAISAGAQETQYF,TGTGCCATCAGTGCAGGGGCCCAAGAGACCCAGTACTTC
few,TRBJ1-4,.,TRBV10-3,CAISDGPGSNEKLFF,TGTGCCATCAGTGATGGTCCAGGGTCTAATGAAAAACTGTTTTTT
.,TRBJ1-2,TRBD1,TRBV5-4,CASSSNRGMFYGYTF,TGTGCCAGCAGCTCAAACAGGGGGATGTTCTATGGCTACACCTTC
.,TRBJ1-2,TRBD1,TRBV18,CASSPSGQGTGYTF,TGTGCCAGCTCACCATCTGGACAGGGCACTGGCTACACCTTC
many,TRBJ1-2,.,TRBV12-3/TRBV12-4,CASSLTVNYGYTF,TGTGCCAGCAGCTTGACAGTTAACTATGGCTACACCTTC
.,TRBJ2-2,TRBD1,TRBV7-7,CASSSGQGPHRELFF,TGTGCTAGCAGCTCGGGACAGGGGCCGCACCGGGAGCTGTTTTTT
.,TRBJ2-2,TRBD1,TRBV27,CASSRRTGVGSTGELFF,TGTGCCAGCAGCCGGAGAACAGGGGTGGGTAGCACCGGGGAGCTGTTTTTT
.,TRBJ1-3,TRBD1,TRBV2,CASSVRQGASGNTIYF,TGTGCCAGCAGTGTAAGGCAGGGGGCGTCTGGAAACACCATATATTTT